The T cell receptor beta chain under discussion was sequenced for a study of shared clonotypes between healthy human individuals. Study outcomes and limitations: The donor pool, a small one, limited the genetic and exposure-history diversity represented.

Turning to this clone: The antigen remains unidentified.

Naive CD8 cells were CD45RO-negative, positively selected for CCR7, excluding terminally differentiated effector memory CD45RA+ cells. The CDR3 is 15 amino acids. Germline loops: CDR1 MNHEY, CDR2 SMNVEV (reference sequence). Trimming pared 6 bases from V and 0 bases from J, leaving 14 bases between. Profiled with immunoSEQ multiplex PCR; TCRdb holds only in-frame clones, not every one. This sample has millions of clones, with 90% to 95% found just once. The origin of this receptor is a young man in good health. Some clones in this sample may be carry-over from other donors' samples. Sequenced: naive CD8+ T cells from PBMCs. The rearrangement uses TRBV27 and TRBJ1-1; maybe TRBD1 (5 bases). CDR3 DNA sequence: TGTGCCAGCAGGGGACGGTATCAGATGAACACTGAAGCTTTCTTT. It translates to CASRGRYQMNTEAFF.